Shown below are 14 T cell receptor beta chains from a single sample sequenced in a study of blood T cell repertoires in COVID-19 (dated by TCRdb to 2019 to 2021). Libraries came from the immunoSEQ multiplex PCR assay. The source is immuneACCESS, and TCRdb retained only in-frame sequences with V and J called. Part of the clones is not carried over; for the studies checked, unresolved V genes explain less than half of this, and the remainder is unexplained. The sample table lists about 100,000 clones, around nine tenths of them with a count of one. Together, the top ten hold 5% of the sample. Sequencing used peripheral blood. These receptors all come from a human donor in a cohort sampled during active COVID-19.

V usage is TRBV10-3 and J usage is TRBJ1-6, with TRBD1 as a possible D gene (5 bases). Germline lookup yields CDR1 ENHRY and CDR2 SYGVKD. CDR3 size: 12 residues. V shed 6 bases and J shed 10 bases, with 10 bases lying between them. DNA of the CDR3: TGTGCCATCAGCCCAGGGAACTCACCCCTCCACTTT. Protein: CAISPGNSPLHF.

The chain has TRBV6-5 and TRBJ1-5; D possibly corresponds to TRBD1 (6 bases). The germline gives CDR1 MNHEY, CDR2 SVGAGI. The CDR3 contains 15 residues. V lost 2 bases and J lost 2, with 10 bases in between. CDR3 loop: CASSYIGGRNQPQHF. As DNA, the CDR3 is TGTGCCAGCAGTTACATAGGGGGTCGCAATCAGCCCCAGCATTTT.

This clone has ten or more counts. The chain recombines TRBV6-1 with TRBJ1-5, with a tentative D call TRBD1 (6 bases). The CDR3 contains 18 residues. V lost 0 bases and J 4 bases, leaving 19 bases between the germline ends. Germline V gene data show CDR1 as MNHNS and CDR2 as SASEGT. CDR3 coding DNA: TGTGCCAGCAGTGAAGCGGGGGACATCTGGTTGGGGAATCAGCCCCAGCATTTT. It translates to CASSEAGDIWLGNQPQHF.

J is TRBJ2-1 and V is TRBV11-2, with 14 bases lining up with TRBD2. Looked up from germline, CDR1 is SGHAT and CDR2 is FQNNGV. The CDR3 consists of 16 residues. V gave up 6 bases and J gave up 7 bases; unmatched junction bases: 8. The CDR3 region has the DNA TGTGCCAGCAGACCCGCTGGGACTAGCGGGAGAAATGAGCAGTTCTTC. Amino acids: CASRPAGTSGRNEQFF.

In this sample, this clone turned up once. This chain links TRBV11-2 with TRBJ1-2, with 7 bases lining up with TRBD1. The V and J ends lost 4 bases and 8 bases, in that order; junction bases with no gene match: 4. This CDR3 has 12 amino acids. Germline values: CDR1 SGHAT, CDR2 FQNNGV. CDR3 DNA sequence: TGTGCCAGCAGCTCGGACAGGTCCGGCTACACCTTC. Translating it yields CASSSDRSGYTF.

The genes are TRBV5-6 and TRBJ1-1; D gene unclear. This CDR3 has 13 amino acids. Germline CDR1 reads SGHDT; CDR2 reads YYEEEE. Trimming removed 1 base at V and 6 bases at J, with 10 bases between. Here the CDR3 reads CASSLNPEAEAFF. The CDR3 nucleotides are TGTGCCAGCAGCTTGAACCCGGAGGCTGAAGCTTTCTTT.

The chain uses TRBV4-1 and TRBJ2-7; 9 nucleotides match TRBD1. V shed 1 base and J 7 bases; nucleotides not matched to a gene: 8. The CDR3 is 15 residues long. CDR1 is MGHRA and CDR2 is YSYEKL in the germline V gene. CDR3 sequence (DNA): TGCGCCAGCAGCCAAGGGGACAGGGACTCTGGGGAGCAGTACTTC. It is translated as CASSQGDRDSGEQYF.

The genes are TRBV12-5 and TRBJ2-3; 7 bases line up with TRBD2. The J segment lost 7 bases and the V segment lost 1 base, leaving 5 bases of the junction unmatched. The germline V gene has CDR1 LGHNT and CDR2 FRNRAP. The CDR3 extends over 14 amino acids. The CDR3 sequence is CASGLGLASNTQYF. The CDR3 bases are TGTGCTAGTGGTTTGGGACTAGCTTCTAATACGCAGTATTTT.

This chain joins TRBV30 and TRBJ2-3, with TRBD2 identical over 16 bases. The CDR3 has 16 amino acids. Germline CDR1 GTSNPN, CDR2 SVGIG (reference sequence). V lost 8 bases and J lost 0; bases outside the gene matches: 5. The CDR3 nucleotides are TGTGCCCTAAAGGGACTAGCGGGAGGGAGCACAGATACGCAGTATTTT. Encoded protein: CALKGLAGGSTDTQYF.

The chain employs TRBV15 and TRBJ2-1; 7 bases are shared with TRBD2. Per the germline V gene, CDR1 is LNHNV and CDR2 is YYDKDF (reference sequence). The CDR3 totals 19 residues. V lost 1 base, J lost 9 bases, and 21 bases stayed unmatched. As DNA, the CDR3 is TGTGCCACCAGCAGAGGGGGGGGGAGGTCTCCCCGCCGTTTCGTTGAGCAGTTCTTC. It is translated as CATSRGGGRSPRRFVEQFF.

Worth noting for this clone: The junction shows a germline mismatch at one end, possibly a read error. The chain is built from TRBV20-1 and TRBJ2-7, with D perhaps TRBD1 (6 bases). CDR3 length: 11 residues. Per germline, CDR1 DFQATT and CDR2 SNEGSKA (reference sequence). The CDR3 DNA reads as TGCAGTGCTAGAGCCTTAGGACAGAGTCACTTC. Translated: CSARALGQSHF.

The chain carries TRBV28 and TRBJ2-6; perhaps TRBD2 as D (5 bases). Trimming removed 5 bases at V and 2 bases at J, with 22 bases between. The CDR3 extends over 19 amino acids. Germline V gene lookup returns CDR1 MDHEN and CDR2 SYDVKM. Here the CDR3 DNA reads TGTGCCAGCAGTGACACCGGACTTCGGTTATTAACTGGGGCCAACGTCCTGACTTTC. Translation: CASSDTGLRLLTGANVLTF.

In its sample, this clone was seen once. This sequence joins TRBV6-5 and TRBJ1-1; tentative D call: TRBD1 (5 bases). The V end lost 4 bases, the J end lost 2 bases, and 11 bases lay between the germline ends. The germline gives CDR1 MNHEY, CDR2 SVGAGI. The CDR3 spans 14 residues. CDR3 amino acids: CASSSPRANTEAFF. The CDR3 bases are TGTGCCAGCAGTTCGCCCAGGGCAAACACTGAAGCTTTCTTT.

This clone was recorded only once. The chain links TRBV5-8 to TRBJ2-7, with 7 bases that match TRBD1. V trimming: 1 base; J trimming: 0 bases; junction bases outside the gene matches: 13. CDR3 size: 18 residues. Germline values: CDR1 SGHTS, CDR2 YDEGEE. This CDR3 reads CASSLWGQQAFGSYEQYF. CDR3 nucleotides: TGTGCCAGCAGCTTGTGGGGACAGCAGGCTTTTGGCTCCTACGAGCAGTACTTC.